This TCR beta chain stems from a study of technical replicates of blood from a handful of donors (TCRdb year 2017). As regards this clone: What this receptor recognizes is not known. Base-call qualities are not available, and no considerably larger clone is one nucleotide away.

The library was obtained by the immunoSEQ multiplex PCR assay. TCRdb took this table from immuneACCESS and kept in-frame rearrangements with V and J called. Such tables lack part of the clones; where checked against another copy, unresolved V genes explain under half of the gap, and the rest is unexplained. This sample holds around 17,000 clones; about nine tenths were observed only once. In total, the top ten clones hold 10% to 15% of the sample. Source material: PBMCs. The receptor was isolated from a human donor in good health.

The nucleotide sequence is given as TGTGCCAGTAGTATAGGGAGCGGGAGTCCCTACGAGCAGTACTTC. It translates as CASSIGSGSPYEQYF. This receptor chain uses TRBV19 and TRBJ2-7, with TRBD2 identical over 8 junction bases. Taken from the germline V gene (reference sequence), the CDR1 and CDR2 loops are LNHDA and SQIVND. Compared with germline, V lacks 1 base and J lacks 2 bases; bases without a gene match: 4. Including the terminal cysteine and phenylalanine, the CDR3 comprises 15 residues. The CDR3 DNA has 45 bases and is translated from base 1.